Presented here are 13 T cell receptor beta chains from one specimen sequenced in a study of shared clonotypes between healthy human individuals. Assay used: immunoSEQ multiplex PCR; TCRdb lists only in-frame clones, some missing. In the table there are hundreds of thousands of clones, about 90% of which are singletons. The naive CD8 population came from CD45RO-negative cells selected for CCR7, without terminally differentiated effector memory CD45RA+ cells. What was sequenced was naive CD8+ T cells sorted from blood. Receptor source: a man aged 30-40 years in good health.

This chain uses TRBV7-5 with TRBJ1-2; the table's D call, TRBD1, has no DNA check behind it. TRBV7-5 is a recognized pseudogene. This CDR3 contains 17 residues. The CDR3 region has the DNA TGTGTCAGAAGCACCCAGGGGACAGGGGCAAAGGGTTATGGCTACACCTTC. Its protein is CVRSTQGTGAKGYGYTF.

This chain joins TRBV4-1 and TRBJ2-1, with D hard to call. This CDR3 region has 13 residues. Trimming left V 9 bases short and J 1 base short, with 10 bases between. CDR1 and CDR2 (germline): MGHRA, YSYEKL. The CDR3 is CARLSPSYNEQFF. DNA for the CDR3: TGCGCCAGATTATCCCCGTCCTACAATGAGCAGTTCTTC.

V is TRBV4-1 and J is TRBJ2-2; D not resolved. This CDR3 comprises 13 residues. The V end was cut by 4 bases, the J end by 5 bases, with 8 bases between. CDR1 MGHRA and CDR2 YSYEKL come from the germline V gene. The CDR3 coding sequence is TGCGCCAGCAGCCGCTCGCGAACCGGGGAGCTGTTTTTT. Translated: CASSRSRTGELFF.

The V and J genes are TRBV2 and TRBJ2-7, with 9 bases that match TRBD2. This CDR3 has 14 amino acids. V shed 5 bases and J 6 bases; nucleotides not matched to a gene: 8. CDR1 and CDR2 (germline): SNHLY, FYNNEI. The CDR3 here is CASSKRTSVAEQYF. The CDR3, as DNA: TGTGCCAGCAGTAAAAGGACTAGCGTAGCCGAGCAGTACTTC.

This chain joins TRBV6-6 and TRBJ2-1, with 10 positions matching TRBD2. The CDR3 runs to 16 residues. Germline V CDR1 and CDR2: MNHNY, SVGAGI (reference sequence). Unmatched junction bases numbered 13, after V lost 7 bases and J lost 7 bases. CDR3 nucleotide sequence: TGTGCCAGCACCCGATCGGCTAGCGGGAGTGGTAATGAGCAGTTCTTC. This translates into CASTRSASGSGNEQFF.

This chain uses TRBV5-1 with TRBJ2-1; 8 positions match TRBD2. The J segment lost 9 bases and the V segment lost 3 bases, leaving 14 bases of the junction unmatched. The CDR3 runs 16 residues. Germline V CDR1 and CDR2: SGHRS, YFSETQ. The CDR3 coding sequence is TGCGCCAGCAGCTCCGAGCCGGGACTAGTGTGGGGTGAGCAGTTCTTC. This sequence encodes CASSSEPGLVWGEQFF.

Worth noting for this clone: A much larger clone lies one base from this, so it may be a read error. The chain joins TRBV7-9 to TRBJ1-2; no firm D call. This CDR3 has 11 residues. Trimming cost V 6 bases and J 5 bases, with 7 bases left between them. CDR1 is SEHNR and CDR2 is FQNEAQ in the germline V gene (reference sequence). The CDR3 region has the DNA TGTGCCAGCAGTTGGAATTATGGCTACACCTTC. This codes for CASSWNYGYTF. Together with reference TRBV7-9 and TRBJ1-2, the CDR3 gives the full variable domain: DTGVSQNPRHKITKRGQNVTFRCDPISEHNRLYWYRQTLGQGPEFLTYFQNEAQLEKSRLLSDRFSAERPKGSFSTLEIQRTEQGDSAMYLCASSWNYGYTFGSGTRLTVV.

The chain couples TRBV27 to TRBJ2-7; 10 positions agree with TRBD2. CDR1 and CDR2 (germline): MNHEY, SMNVEV (reference sequence). The CDR3 is 15 residues long. J lost 2 bases, V lost 3 bases, and 4 bases had no gene match. The CDR3 here is CASSFGLAGAYEQYF. In DNA form, the CDR3 reads TGTGCCAGCAGTTTTGGTCTAGCGGGAGCCTACGAGCAGTACTTC.

V is TRBV13 and J is TRBJ2-7; D is unresolved. Germline assignment: CDR1 PRHDT and CDR2 FYEKMQ (reference sequence). The V end lost 5 bases, the J end lost 1 base, and 9 bases lay between the germline ends. The CDR3 length is 13 residues. The CDR3 loop reads CASSPHYSYEQYF. The DNA for the CDR3 is TGTGCCAGCAGCCCCCATTATTCCTACGAGCAGTACTTC. The entire variable domain, with the rest obtained from reference TRBV13 and TRBJ2-7, is as follows: AAGVIQSPRHLIKEKRETATLKCYPIPRHDTVYWYQQGPGQDPQFLISFYEKMQSDKGSIPDRFSAQQFSDYHSELNMSSLELGDSALYFCASSPHYSYEQYFGPGTRLTVT.

In this sample, this clone turned up a few times. The rearrangement joins TRBV13 to TRBJ2-7; TRBD1 agrees at 9 bases. The CDR3 runs 13 residues. Germline values: CDR1 PRHDT, CDR2 FYEKMQ (reference sequence). The V and J ends lost 5 bases and 6 bases, in that order; junction bases with no gene match: 5. CDR3 in DNA: TGTGCCAGCAGCACCATGACAGGGGGCGAGCAGTACTTC. This codes for CASSTMTGGEQYF.

The chain joins TRBV7-6 to TRBJ2-2; D remains ambiguous. Germline V gives CDR1 SGHVS, CDR2 FNYEAQ. The V and J ends lost 6 bases and 4 bases respectively, with 6 bases between them. The CDR3 length is 12 residues. The CDR3 spells CASSHSTGELFF. CDR3 nucleotide sequence: TGTGCCAGCAGTCATAGCACCGGGGAGCTGTTTTTT.

The genes are TRBV7-6 and TRBJ2-1; 10 bases fit TRBD2. The CDR3 contains 15 residues. V trimming: 3 bases; J trimming: 7 bases; junction bases outside the gene matches: 6. Germline CDR1 is SGHVS and CDR2 is FNYEAQ. This CDR3 is CASSFRASGRNEQFF. In nucleotides, the CDR3 is TGTGCCAGCAGCTTTCGGGCTAGCGGGAGAAATGAGCAGTTCTTC.

This clone was seen once. The CDR3 nucleotides are TGTGCCAGCAGTGGTGTCGGGTGGCAGGAAGCTTTCTTT. This codes for CASSGVGWQEAFF. The J gene is TRBJ1-1, the V gene TRBV6-1; D not certain. CDR1 is MNHNS and CDR2 is SASEGT in the germline V gene. Trimming stripped 4 bases from V and 8 bases from J, with 14 bases between. The CDR3 sequence is 13 residues long.